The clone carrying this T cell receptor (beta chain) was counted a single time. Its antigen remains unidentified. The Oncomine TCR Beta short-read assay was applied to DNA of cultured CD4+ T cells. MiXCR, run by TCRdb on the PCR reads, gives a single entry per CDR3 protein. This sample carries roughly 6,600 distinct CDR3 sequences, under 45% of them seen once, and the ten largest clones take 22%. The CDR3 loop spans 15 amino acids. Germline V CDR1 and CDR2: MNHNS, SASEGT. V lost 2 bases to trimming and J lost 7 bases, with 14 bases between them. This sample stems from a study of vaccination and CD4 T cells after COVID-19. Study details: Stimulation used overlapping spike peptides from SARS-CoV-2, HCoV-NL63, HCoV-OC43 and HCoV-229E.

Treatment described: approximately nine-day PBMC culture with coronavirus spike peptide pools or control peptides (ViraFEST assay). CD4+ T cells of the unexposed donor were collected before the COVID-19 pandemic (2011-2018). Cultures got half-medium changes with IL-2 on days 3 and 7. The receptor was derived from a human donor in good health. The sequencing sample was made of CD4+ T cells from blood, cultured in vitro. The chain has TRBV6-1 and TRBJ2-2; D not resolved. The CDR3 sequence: CASSENLGMYGELFF. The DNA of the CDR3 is TGTGCCAGCAGTGAAAACCTAGGAATGTACGGGGAGCTGTTTTTT.